The 10 T cell receptor beta chains below come from one sample, sequenced in a study of cytomegalovirus exposure and HLA in healthy donors. With 60 Vbeta and 13 Jbeta primers, the PCR was carried out. Here immunoSEQ multiplex PCR was the method, and the copy in TCRdb shows in-frame clones only, minus some. The table has approximately 100,000 clones, about 74% seen once; the top ten hold over 15%. Sequencing used PBMCs. All receptors come from a man in his 60s in good health and CMV-seropositive.

The chain joins TRBV7-8 to TRBJ2-1; maybe TRBD2 (5 bases). With 0 bases removed from V and 10 bases from J, the gap between germline ends came to 19 bases. The CDR3 is made up of 16 amino acids. Germline values: CDR1 SGHVS, CDR2 FQNEAQ. In DNA, the CDR3 is TGTGCCAGCAGCTTAGCGGTCAATTGGGGTCGCGGGGAGCAGTTCTTC. Translation: CASSLAVNWGRGEQFF.

This chain uses TRBV15 with TRBJ2-7; D is undetermined. Germline CDR1 is LNHNV and CDR2 is YYDKDF (reference sequence). V was cut by 5 bases and J by 6 bases, with 8 bases left in between. This CDR3 is built from 11 residues. The CDR3 DNA reads as TGTGCCACCAGCCGAGCGTCCGAGCAGTACTTC. Translation gives CATSRASEQYF.

V gene TRBV7-2 combines with J gene TRBJ2-3, with a tentative D call TRBD2 (6 bases). Germline CDR1 SGHTA, CDR2 FQGNSA. This CDR3 has 14 residues. The V end lost 6 bases, the J end lost 4 bases, and 14 bases lay between the germline ends. For the CDR3, the DNA is TGTGCCAGCAGTCAGTTAAGGAGGGCAGATACGCAGTATTTT. It translates to CASSQLRRADTQYF.

The rearrangement uses TRBV27 and TRBJ1-2, with no clear D. CDR1 is MNHEY and CDR2 is SMNVEV in the germline V gene (reference sequence). This CDR3 comprises 17 residues. V gave up 0 bases and J gave up 6 bases, with 20 bases separating them. The DNA for the CDR3 is TGTGCCAGCAGTTTATCAAAAGCAAGGCAGGTTGGCCATGGCTACACCTTC. The encoded protein is CASSLSKARQVGHGYTF.

This chain joins TRBV7-2 and TRBJ2-7; 12 nucleotides match TRBD2. This CDR3 contains 15 residues. From germline, CDR1 is SGHTA and CDR2 FQGNSA. Trimming at V came to 5 bases and at J to 5 bases, leaving 7 bases not matched to a gene. CDR3 in DNA: TGTGCCAGCAGCGCTAGCGGGGGGGCGTTCCACGAGCAGTACTTC. Residues: CASSASGGAFHEQYF.

The genes are TRBV5-8 and TRBJ1-4, with D maybe TRBD1 (5 bases). Trimming left V 2 bases short and J 5 bases short, with 13 bases between. This CDR3 spans 15 amino acids. CDR1 and CDR2 from the germline V gene are SGHTS and YDEGEE. In DNA form, the CDR3 reads TGTGCCAGCAGCTTTCGGGGGGATAGGAATGAAAAACTGTTTTTT. Its translation is CASSFRGDRNEKLFF. Full variable domain (missing parts from reference TRBV5-8 and TRBJ1-4): EAGVTQSPTHLIKTRGQQATLRCSPISGHTSVYWYQQALGLGLQFLLWYDEGEERNRGNFPPRFSGRQFPNYSSELNVNALELEDSALYLCASSFRGDRNEKLFFGSGTQLSVL.

This sequence joins TRBV4-2 and TRBJ2-7; 14 bases are a match to TRBD2. V dropped 1 base and J dropped 2; count of bases not matched to a gene: 19. Germline CDR1 and CDR2: LGHNA and YNFKEQ. The CDR3 runs 22 residues. CDR3 coding DNA: TGTGCCAGCAGCCAAGTCTCCCTCTGGGGACTAGCGGGGGCCCAACGGGCCTACGAGCAGTACTTC. Protein product: CASSQVSLWGLAGAQRAYEQYF.

The rearrangement joins TRBV2 to TRBJ2-7; D is unresolved. Germline CDR1 reads SNHLY; CDR2 reads FYNNEI. The CDR3 has 14 amino acids. Deletions cut 2 bases from V and 3 bases from J, with 11 bases between. In DNA, the CDR3 is TGTGCCAGCAGTGAACTTGACAACCACTACGAGCAGTACTTC. Translated: CASSELDNHYEQYF.

The chain carries TRBV18 and TRBJ1-1; 8 bases align to TRBD1. J was trimmed by 1 base and V by 3 bases; bases with no gene match: 1. There are 14 residues in the CDR3. Germline-derived CDR1 and CDR2 are KGHSH and LQKENI. CDR3 in DNA: TGTGCCAGCTCACCGACAGGGGAGAACACTGAAGCTTTCTTT. This codes for CASSPTGENTEAFF. Filled out from reference TRBV18 and TRBJ1-1, the complete variable domain reads NAGVMQNPRHLVRRRGQEARLRCSPMKGHSHVYWYRQLPEEGLKFMVYLQKENIIDESGMPKERFSAEFPKEGPSILRIQQVVRGDSAAYFCASSPTGENTEAFFGQGTRLTVV.

The chain joins TRBV27 to TRBJ1-1; 7 bases agree with TRBD1. Germline CDR1 is MNHEY and CDR2 is SMNVEV (reference sequence). Trimming took 2 bases from V and 5 from J; bases not matched to a gene: 5. There are 14 residues in the CDR3. The DNA for the CDR3 is TGTGCCAGCAGTTTAGAGGGGGCAGGGACTGAAGCTTTCTTT. Protein sequence: CASSLEGAGTEAFF.